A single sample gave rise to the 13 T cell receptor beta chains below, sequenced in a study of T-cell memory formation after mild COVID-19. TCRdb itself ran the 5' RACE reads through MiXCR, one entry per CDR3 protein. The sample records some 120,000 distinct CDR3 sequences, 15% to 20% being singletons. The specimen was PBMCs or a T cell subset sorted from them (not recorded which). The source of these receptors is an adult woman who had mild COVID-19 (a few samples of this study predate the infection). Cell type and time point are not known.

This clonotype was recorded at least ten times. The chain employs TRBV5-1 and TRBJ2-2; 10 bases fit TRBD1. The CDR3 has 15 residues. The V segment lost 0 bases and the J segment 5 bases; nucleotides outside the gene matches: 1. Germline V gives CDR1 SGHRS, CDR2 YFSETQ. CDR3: CASSLGQGATGELFF. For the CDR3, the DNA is TGCGCCAGCAGCTTGGGACAGGGGGCAACCGGGGAGCTGTTTTTT. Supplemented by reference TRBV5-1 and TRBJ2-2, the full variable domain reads KAGVTQTPRYLIKTRGQQVTLSCSPISGHRSVSWYQQTPGQGLQFLFEYFSETQRNKGNFPGRFSGRQFSNSRSEMNVSTLELGDSALYLCASSLGQGATGELFFGEGSRLTVL.

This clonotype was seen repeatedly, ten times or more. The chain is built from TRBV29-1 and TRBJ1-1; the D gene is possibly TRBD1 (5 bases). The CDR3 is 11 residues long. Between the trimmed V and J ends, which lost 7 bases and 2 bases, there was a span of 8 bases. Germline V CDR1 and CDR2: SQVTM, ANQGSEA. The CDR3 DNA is TGCAGCGGCCGGACAAACACTGAAGCTTTCTTT. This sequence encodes CSGRTNTEAFF.

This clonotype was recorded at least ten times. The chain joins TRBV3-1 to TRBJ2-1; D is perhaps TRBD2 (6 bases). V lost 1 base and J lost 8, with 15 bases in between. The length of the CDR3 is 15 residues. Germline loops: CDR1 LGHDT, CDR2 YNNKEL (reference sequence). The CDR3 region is CASSQGGGRFDEQFF. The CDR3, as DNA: TGTGCCAGCAGCCAAGGGGGAGGCCGCTTCGATGAGCAGTTCTTC.

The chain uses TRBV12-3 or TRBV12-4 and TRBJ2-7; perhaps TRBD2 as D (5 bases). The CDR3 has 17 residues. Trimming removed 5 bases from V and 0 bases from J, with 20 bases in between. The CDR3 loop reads CASSQARTRGRSYEQYF. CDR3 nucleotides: TGTGCCAGCAGTCAGGCCAGGACTCGAGGACGCTCCTACGAGCAGTACTTC.

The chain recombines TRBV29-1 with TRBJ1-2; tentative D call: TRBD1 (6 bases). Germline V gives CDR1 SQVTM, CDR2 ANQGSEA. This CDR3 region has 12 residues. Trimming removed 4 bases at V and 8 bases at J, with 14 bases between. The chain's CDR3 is CSVVRTALGYTF. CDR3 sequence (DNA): TGCAGCGTTGTTAGGACAGCTCTGGGCTACACCTTC.

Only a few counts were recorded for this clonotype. CDR3 coding DNA: TGTGCCAGCATCTACGATTACGAGCAGTACTTC. It yields the protein CASIYDYEQYF. The V gene is TRBV7-2, the J gene TRBJ2-7; D is undetermined. CDR3 size: 11 residues. The germline V gene encodes CDR1 SGHTA and CDR2 FQGNSA. The V end lost 7 bases, the J end lost 4 bases, and 8 bases lay between the germline ends.

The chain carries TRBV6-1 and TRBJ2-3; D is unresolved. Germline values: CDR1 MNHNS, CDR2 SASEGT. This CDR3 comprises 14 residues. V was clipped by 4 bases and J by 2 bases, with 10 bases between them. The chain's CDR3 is CASSGTRITDTQYF. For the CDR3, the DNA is TGTGCCAGCAGTGGGACCAGGATCACAGATACGCAGTATTTT.

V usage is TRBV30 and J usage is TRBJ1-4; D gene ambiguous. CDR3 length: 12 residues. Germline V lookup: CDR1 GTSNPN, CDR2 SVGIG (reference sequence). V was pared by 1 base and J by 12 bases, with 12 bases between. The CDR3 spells CAWSGPQLELFF. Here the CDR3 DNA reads TGTGCCTGGAGTGGTCCCCAACTGGAACTGTTTTTT.

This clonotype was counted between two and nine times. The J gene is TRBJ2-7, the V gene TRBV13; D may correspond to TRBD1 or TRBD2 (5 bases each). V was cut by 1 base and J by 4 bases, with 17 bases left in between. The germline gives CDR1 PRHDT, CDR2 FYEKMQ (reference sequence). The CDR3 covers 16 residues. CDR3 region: CASSLAGTYPRYEQYF. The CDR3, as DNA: TGTGCCAGCAGCTTAGCCGGGACCTACCCTAGATACGAGCAGTACTTC.

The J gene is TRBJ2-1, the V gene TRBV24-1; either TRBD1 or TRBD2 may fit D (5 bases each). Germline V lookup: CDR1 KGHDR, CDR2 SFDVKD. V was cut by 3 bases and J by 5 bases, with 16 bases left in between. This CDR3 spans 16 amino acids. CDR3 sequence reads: CATSDDWGTKDNEQFF. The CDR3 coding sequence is TGTGCCACCAGTGATGATTGGGGGACCAAAGACAATGAGCAGTTCTTC.

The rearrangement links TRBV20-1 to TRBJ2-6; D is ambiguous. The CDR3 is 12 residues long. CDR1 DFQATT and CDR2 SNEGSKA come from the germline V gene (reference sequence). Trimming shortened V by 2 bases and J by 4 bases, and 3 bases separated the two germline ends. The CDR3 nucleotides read TGCAGTGCTAGATTCGGGGCCAACGTCCTGACTTTC. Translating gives CSARFGANVLTF.

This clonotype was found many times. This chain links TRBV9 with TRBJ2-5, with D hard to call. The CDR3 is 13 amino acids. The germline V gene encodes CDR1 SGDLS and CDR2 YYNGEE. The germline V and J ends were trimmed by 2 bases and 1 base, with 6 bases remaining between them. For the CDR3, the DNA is TGTGCCAGCAGCGTCAAATTCCAAGAGACCCAGTACTTC. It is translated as CASSVKFQETQYF. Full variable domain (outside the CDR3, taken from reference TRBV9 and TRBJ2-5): DSGVTQTPKHLITATGQRVTLRCSPRSGDLSVYWYQQSLDQGLQFLIQYYNGEERAKGNILERFSAQQFPDLHSELNLSSLELGDSALYFCASSVKFQETQYFGPGTRLLVL.

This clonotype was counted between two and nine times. CDR3 nucleotide sequence: TGTGCCAGCTCAACCCGGACAGGTCGGAACGAGCAGTACTTC. This encodes CASSTRTGRNEQYF. The chain uses TRBV18 and TRBJ2-7; 7 bases align to TRBD1. This CDR3 has 14 amino acids. CDR1 is KGHSH and CDR2 is LQKENI in the germline V gene. Trimming removed 5 bases from V and 5 bases from J; junction bases left unmatched: 9.